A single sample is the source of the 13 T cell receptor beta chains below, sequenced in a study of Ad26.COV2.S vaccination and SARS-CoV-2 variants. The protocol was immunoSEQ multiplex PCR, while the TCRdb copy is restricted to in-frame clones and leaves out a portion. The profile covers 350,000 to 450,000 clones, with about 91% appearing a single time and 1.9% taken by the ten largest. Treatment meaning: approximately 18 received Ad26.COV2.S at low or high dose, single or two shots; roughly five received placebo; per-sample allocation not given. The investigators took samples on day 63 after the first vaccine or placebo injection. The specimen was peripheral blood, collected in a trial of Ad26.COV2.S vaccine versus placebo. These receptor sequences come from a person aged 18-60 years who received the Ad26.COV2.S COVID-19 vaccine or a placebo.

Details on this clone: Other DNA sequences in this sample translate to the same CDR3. The CDR3 DNA follows: TGCGCCAGCAGGCAGACAGGGACCCACTCTGGGGCCAACGTCCTGACTTTC. Translating it yields CASRQTGTHSGANVLTF. The gene calls are TRBV5-1 and TRBJ2-6; 7 bases are a match to TRBD1. The germline V gene has CDR1 SGHRS and CDR2 YFSETQ. This CDR3 contains 17 residues. Trimming cost V 5 bases and J 0 bases; bases outside gene matches: 8.

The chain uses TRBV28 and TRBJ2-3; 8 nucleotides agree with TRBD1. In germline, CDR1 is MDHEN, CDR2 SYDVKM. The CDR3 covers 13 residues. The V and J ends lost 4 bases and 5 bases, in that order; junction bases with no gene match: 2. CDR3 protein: CASSSGQGDTQYF. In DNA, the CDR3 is TGTGCCAGCAGTTCCGGACAGGGAGATACGCAGTATTTT.

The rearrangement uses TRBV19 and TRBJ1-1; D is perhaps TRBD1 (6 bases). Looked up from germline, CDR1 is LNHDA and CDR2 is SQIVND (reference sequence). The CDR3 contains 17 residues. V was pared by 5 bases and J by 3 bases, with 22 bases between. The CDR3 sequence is CASSPLRGQGRDTEAFF. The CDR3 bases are TGTGCCAGTAGTCCCCTTCGTGGGCAGGGGAGGGACACTGAAGCTTTCTTT.

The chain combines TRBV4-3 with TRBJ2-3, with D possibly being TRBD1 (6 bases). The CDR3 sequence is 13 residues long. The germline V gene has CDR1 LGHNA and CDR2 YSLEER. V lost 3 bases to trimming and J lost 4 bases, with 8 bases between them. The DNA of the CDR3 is TGCGCCAGCAGCCAGAGACAGGCAGATACGCAGTATTTT. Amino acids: CASSQRQADTQYF.

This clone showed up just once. As DNA, the CDR3 is TGTGCCAGCAGCTTATGGGACAGTGGGGGGACAGATACGCAGTATTTT. It yields the protein CASSLWDSGGTDTQYF. The chain joins TRBV7-2 to TRBJ2-3; a possible D gene is TRBD1 (7 bases). V was trimmed by 2 bases and J by 3 bases, leaving 15 bases between them. The CDR3 totals 16 residues. CDR1 is SGHTA, CDR2 FQGNSA, per germline.

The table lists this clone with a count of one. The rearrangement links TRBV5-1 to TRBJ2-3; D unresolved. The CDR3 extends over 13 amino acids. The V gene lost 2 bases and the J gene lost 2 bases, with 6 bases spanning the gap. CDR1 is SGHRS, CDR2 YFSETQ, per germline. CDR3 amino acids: CASSFTYTDTQYF. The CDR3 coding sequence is TGCGCCAGCAGCTTCACGTACACAGATACGCAGTATTTT.

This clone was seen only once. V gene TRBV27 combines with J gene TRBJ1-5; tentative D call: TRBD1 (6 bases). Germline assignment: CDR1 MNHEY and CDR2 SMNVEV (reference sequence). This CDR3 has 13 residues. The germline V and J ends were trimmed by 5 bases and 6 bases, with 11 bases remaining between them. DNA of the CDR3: TGTGCCAGCAGTGTGGGGGCTGGTCAGCCCCAGCATTTT. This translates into CASSVGAGQPQHF.

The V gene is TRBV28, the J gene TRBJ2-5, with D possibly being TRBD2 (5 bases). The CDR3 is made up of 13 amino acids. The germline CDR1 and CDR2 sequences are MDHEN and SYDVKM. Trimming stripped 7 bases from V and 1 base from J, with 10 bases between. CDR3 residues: CASNEGSQETQYF. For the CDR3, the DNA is TGTGCCAGCAATGAGGGAAGCCAAGAGACCCAGTACTTC.

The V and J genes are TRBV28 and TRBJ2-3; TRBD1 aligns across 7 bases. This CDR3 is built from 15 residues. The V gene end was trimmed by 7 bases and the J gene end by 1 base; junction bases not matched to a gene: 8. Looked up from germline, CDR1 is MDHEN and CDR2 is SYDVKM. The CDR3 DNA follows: TGTGCCAGCACCCTGAGGGGGCCCCGCACAGATACGCAGTATTTT. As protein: CASTLRGPRTDTQYF. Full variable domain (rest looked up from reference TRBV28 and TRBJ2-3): DVKVTQSSRYLVKRTGEKVFLECVQDMDHENMFWYRQDPGLGLRLIYFSYDVKMKEKGDIPEGYSVSREKKERFSLILESASTNQTSMYLCASTLRGPRTDTQYFGPGTRLTVL.

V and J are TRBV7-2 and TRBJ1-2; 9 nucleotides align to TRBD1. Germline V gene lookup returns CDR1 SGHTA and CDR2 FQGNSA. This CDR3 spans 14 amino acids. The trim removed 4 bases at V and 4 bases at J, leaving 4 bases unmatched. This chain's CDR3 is CASSSRDRAYGYTF. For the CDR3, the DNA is TGTGCCAGCAGCTCGAGGGACAGGGCCTATGGCTACACCTTC.

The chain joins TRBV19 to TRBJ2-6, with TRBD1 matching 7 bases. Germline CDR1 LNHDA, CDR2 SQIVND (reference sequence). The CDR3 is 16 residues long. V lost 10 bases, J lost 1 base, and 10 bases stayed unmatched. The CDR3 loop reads CATTDRVGSGANVLTF. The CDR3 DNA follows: TGTGCCACCACCGACAGGGTGGGATCTGGGGCCAACGTCCTGACTTTC.

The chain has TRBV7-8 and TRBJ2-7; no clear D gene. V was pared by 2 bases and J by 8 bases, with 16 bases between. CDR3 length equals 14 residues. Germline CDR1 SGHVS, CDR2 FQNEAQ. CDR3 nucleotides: TGTGCCAGCAGCTTAAAACCCGACCAGAATCAGCAGTACTTC. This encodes CASSLKPDQNQQYF.

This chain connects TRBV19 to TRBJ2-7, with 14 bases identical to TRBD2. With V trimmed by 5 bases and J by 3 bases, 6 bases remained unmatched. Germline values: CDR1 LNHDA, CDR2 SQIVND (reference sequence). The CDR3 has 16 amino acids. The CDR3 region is CASSQQGTSGSYEQYF. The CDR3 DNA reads TGTGCCAGTAGTCAACAAGGGACTAGCGGGAGCTACGAGCAGTACTTC.